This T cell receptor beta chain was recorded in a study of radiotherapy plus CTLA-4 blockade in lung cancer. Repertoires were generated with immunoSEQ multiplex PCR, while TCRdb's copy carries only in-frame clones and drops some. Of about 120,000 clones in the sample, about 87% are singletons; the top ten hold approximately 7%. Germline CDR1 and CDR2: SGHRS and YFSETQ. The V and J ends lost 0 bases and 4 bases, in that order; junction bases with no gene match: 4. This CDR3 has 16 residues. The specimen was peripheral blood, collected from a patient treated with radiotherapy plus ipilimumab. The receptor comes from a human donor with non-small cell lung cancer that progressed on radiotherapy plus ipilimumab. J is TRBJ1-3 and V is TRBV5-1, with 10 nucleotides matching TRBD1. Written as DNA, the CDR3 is TGCGCCAGCAGCTTGGGACAGGGGGCGCCCGGAAACACCATATATTTT. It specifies CASSLGQGAPGNTIYF.